This record looks at one T cell receptor (beta chain) sequence and its context. Its antigen is unknown. Unexposed donor CD4+ T cells date from about 2011-2018, before the COVID-19 pandemic. CD4+ T cells were isolated from the cells after roughly 11 days of culture. Testing used SARS-CoV-2 S/N and four cold-coronavirus spikes on unexposed-donor CD4+ T cells, cells permitting. Clones were sequenced by immunoSEQ multiplex PCR, and TCRdb holds only the in-frame ones, with some missing. The data show 26,000 or so clones, about 80% seen once. The record originates from a study of CD4 T cells in relation to SARS-CoV-2 and coronaviruses. Study-wide context: TCR beta CDR3s were sequenced after roughly nine-day antigen culture of PBMCs. General observations from the study: Crossreactive clones expanded significantly less to SARS-CoV-2 than monoreactive clones. In around 63% of donors, memory CD4+ clonotypes crossrecognized SARS-CoV-2 and at least one common cold coronavirus spike.

Germline CDR1 and CDR2: MNHEY and SVGAGI. This CDR3 is 13 amino acids long. The V and J ends lost 6 bases and 4 bases respectively, with 12 bases between them. The source is a human donor in good health. The specimen sequenced was CD4+ T cells from PBMCs, cultured in vitro. This chain uses TRBV6-5 with TRBJ1-2; D remains unclear. The CDR3 bases are TGTGCCAGCAGATCCTCGGGGAGCTATGGCTACACCTTC. Translation: CASRSSGSYGYTF.